These 5 T cell receptor beta chains were all obtained from the same sample, sequenced in a study of CD8 T cells in ankylosing spondylitis. TCRdb re-analysed the 5' RACE reads in MiXCR, keeping a single row per CDR3 protein. The data contain about 240,000 distinct CDR3 sequences, roughly a quarter of them singletons. Sequenced: blood, either unsorted or a sorted T cell fraction (not recorded which). The origin of the receptors is a male donor with ankylosing spondylitis or in good health (not recorded which).

The rearrangement uses TRBV24-1 and TRBJ2-1; D call uncertain. CDR3 size: 14 residues. The germline gives CDR1 KGHDR, CDR2 SFDVKD. V was pared by 6 bases and J by 3 bases, with 11 bases between. For the CDR3, the DNA is TGTGCCACCAGTTCGACCCGCGACTACAATGAGCAGTTCTTC. It specifies CATSSTRDYNEQFF.

The chain is built from TRBV12-3 or TRBV12-4 and TRBJ2-1, with TRBD1 as a possible D gene (6 bases). The length of the CDR3 is 18 residues. V was shortened by 5 bases and J by 0 bases, with 20 bases between the two germline ends. The CDR3 reads CASSLTGTRRSSYNEQFF. The CDR3 bases are TGTGCCAGCAGTCTCACAGGGACCCGGAGGAGCTCCTACAATGAGCAGTTCTTC.

The sample holds many counts of this clonotype. The genes are TRBV10-3 and TRBJ2-7; 10 positions agree with TRBD1. From germline, CDR1 is ENHRY and CDR2 SYGVKD. The CDR3 totals 14 residues. V lost 6 bases to trimming and J lost 4 bases; unmatched junction nucleotides: 6. This chain's CDR3 is CAISAGQGPYEQYF. CDR3 DNA sequence: TGTGCCATCAGCGCGGGACAGGGGCCATACGAGCAGTACTTC.

On this clonotype itself: This may arise from a read error, as a much more abundant clone is one base away. In this CDR3 the conserved last residue, phenylalanine or tryptophan, is missing, so a read error is likely. The rearrangement uses TRBV12-3 or TRBV12-4 and TRBJ2-1; tentatively, D is TRBD1 or TRBD2 (6 bases each). V was trimmed by 5 bases and J by 6 bases, leaving 17 bases between them. This CDR3 has 15 residues. The CDR3 loop reads CASSTRGLVSNEQFS. In nucleotides, the CDR3 is TGTGCCAGCAGTACCCGGGGGCTAGTGTCCAATGAGCAGTTCTCC.

This clonotype was detected many times. The CDR3, as DNA: TGTGCCACCAGCAGAGGCTCAGAGAGCACAGATACGCAGTATTTT. It codes for CATSRGSESTDTQYF. The genes are TRBV15 and TRBJ2-3; D is uncertain. CDR1 and CDR2 from the germline V gene are LNHNV and YYDKDF (reference sequence). This CDR3 comprises 15 residues. The V end was cut by 1 base, the J end by 0 bases, with 8 bases between.